Below, 21 T cell receptor beta chains from the same sample are listed, as sequenced in a study of T cells in localized non-small cell lung cancer. The method was immunoSEQ multiplex PCR; TCRdb's version includes in-frame clones alone and lacks a portion of them. The sample holds about 30,000 clones; more than 75% are singletons and the top ten take over 10%. The sample in question was peripheral blood, obtained before any cancer treatment. The receptor source for this set is a female donor over 55 with stage III squamous cell lung carcinoma.

CDR3 nucleotides: TGTGCCAGCAGCTTAGACCCCAAGGGGATGCTATACAATGAGCAGTTCTTC. Translation gives CASSLDPKGMLYNEQFF. The genes are TRBV11-3 and TRBJ2-1; weak D call: TRBD1 (5 bases). CDR3 length: 17 amino acids. V was clipped by 0 bases and J by 4 bases, with 16 bases between them. CDR1 SGHNT and CDR2 YENEEA come from the germline V gene.

The chain has TRBV5-4 and TRBJ2-2, with TRBD2 matching over 14 bases. The CDR3 length is 17 residues. CDR1 and CDR2 from the germline V gene are SGHNT and YYREEE (reference sequence). Germline trimming cut 3 bases from V and 4 bases from J; bases unmatched to any gene: 5. The DNA of the CDR3 is TGTGCCAGCAGCTCCGGACTAGCGGGGGGATCCACCGGGGAGCTGTTTTTT. Amino acid sequence: CASSSGLAGGSTGELFF.

The J gene is TRBJ2-7, the V gene TRBV5-4, with TRBD2 as a possible D gene (6 bases). Trimming stripped 1 base from V and 3 bases from J, with 26 bases between. The CDR3 extends over 19 amino acids. In germline, CDR1 is SGHNT, CDR2 YYREEE (reference sequence). The CDR3 nucleotides are TGTGCCAGCAGCTTGCCCCCTGGCCAGGGTAGCGGCCTACACTACGAGCAGTACTTC. Protein sequence: CASSLPPGQGSGLHYEQYF.

The gene calls are TRBV6-1 and TRBJ2-2; 7 bases agree with TRBD2. With 6 bases clipped from V and 1 base from J, the junction kept 5 bases outside the gene matches. This CDR3 has 15 amino acids. Germline CDR1 and CDR2: MNHNS and SASEGT. CDR3 nucleotide sequence: TGTGCCAGCAGCGGTCTAGCGGTGAACACCGGGGAGCTGTTTTTT. This codes for CASSGLAVNTGELFF.

The rearrangement links TRBV7-9 to TRBJ2-5; D not resolved. This CDR3 is 14 amino acids long. V was trimmed by 7 bases and J by 1 base, leaving 13 bases between them. Germline CDR1 and CDR2: SEHNR and FQNEAQ (reference sequence). CDR3 residues: CASNPGGSQETQYF. Here the CDR3 DNA reads TGTGCCAGCAACCCGGGCGGCAGCCAAGAGACCCAGTACTTC.

This clone has more than one count but fewer than ten. The rearrangement links TRBV5-1 to TRBJ2-7, with D possibly being TRBD2 (7 bases). Trimming stripped 0 bases from V and 3 bases from J, with 13 bases between. The CDR3 is made up of 15 amino acids. CDR1 is SGHRS, CDR2 YFSETQ, per germline. This CDR3 is CASSLAGGEYYEQYF. For the CDR3, the DNA is TGCGCCAGCAGCTTGGCGGGGGGCGAGTACTACGAGCAGTACTTC.

This chain connects TRBV28 to TRBJ2-3, with 10 positions matching TRBD2. Germline CDR1 and CDR2: MDHEN and SYDVKM. V shed 9 bases, J shed 3 bases, and the junction held 6 bases outside the gene matches. The CDR3 sequence is 14 residues long. CDR3 in amino acids: CASTQRGGTDTQYF. The CDR3 bases are TGTGCCAGTACCCAGCGGGGGGGGACAGATACGCAGTATTTT. Combining the CDR3 with reference TRBV28 and TRBJ2-3 gives the whole variable domain DVKVTQSSRYLVKRTGEKVFLECVQDMDHENMFWYRQDPGLGLRLIYFSYDVKMKEKGDIPEGYSVSREKKERFSLILESASTNQTSMYLCASTQRGGTDTQYFGPGTRLTVL.

V and J are TRBV9 and TRBJ1-5, with D possibly matching TRBD1 (6 bases). The length of the CDR3 is 15 residues. Trimming pared 3 bases from V and 2 bases from J, leaving 12 bases between. Germline V gene sequence: CDR1 SGDLS, CDR2 YYNGEE. CDR3: CASSAAGTRNQPQHF. CDR3 coding DNA: TGTGCCAGCAGCGCAGCCGGGACACGCAATCAGCCCCAGCATTTT. Supplemented by reference TRBV9 and TRBJ1-5, the full variable domain reads DSGVTQTPKHLITATGQRVTLRCSPRSGDLSVYWYQQSLDQGLQFLIQYYNGEERAKGNILERFSAQQFPDLHSELNLSSLELGDSALYFCASSAAGTRNQPQHFGDGTRLSIL.

The J gene is TRBJ2-5, the V gene TRBV11-2, with D unresolved. V lost 1 base and J lost 1, with 7 bases in between. Germline V CDR1 and CDR2: SGHAT, FQNNGV. The CDR3 contains 14 residues. The CDR3 DNA is TGTGCCAGCAGCTTAGTTGGCTTCCAAGAGACCCAGTACTTC. Its translation: CASSLVGFQETQYF. Full variable domain (remainder filled in from reference TRBV11-2 and TRBJ2-5): EAGVAQSPRYKIIEKRQSVAFWCNPISGHATLYWYQQILGQGPKLLIQFQNNGVVDDSQLPKDRFSAERLKGVDSTLKIQPAKLEDSAVYLCASSLVGFQETQYFGPGTRLLVL.

The rearrangement links TRBV5-6 to TRBJ2-3; tentative D call: TRBD1 (6 bases). The CDR3 covers 15 residues. Germline CDR1 is SGHDT and CDR2 is YYEEEE. V shed 0 bases and J shed 0 bases, with 8 bases lying between them. The CDR3: CASSLDRVSTDTQYF. The CDR3 DNA sequence: TGTGCCAGCAGCTTGGACAGGGTCAGCACAGATACGCAGTATTTT.

V gene TRBV6-5 combines with J gene TRBJ2-3; 8 bases fit TRBD2. The V gene end was trimmed by 5 bases and the J gene end by 4 bases; junction bases not matched to a gene: 5. Germline CDR1 and CDR2: MNHEY and SVGAGI. There are 14 residues in the CDR3. CDR3 residues: CASSATSVSDTQYF. The CDR3 coding sequence is TGTGCCAGCAGTGCGACTAGCGTGTCAGATACGCAGTATTTT.

The chain combines TRBV7-7 with TRBJ2-6; D unresolved. Trimming stripped 5 bases from V and 5 bases from J, with 22 bases between. The CDR3 has 18 residues. Germline CDR1 is SSHAT and CDR2 is FNYEAQ (reference sequence). The CDR3 DNA reads as TGTGCCAGCAGCGTGGTTGTTAAGTGCCAAAGTCGGGCCAACGTCCTGACTTTC. This encodes CASSVVVKCQSRANVLTF.

The rearrangement links TRBV5-5 to TRBJ1-2; D may be TRBD1 (6 bases). Germline-derived CDR1 and CDR2 are SGHKS and YYEKEE (reference sequence). V was trimmed by 3 bases and J by 2 bases, leaving 14 bases between them. The CDR3 runs to 15 residues. CDR3 nucleotide sequence: TGTGCCAGCAGCTCCCAGTGGGGGCAGAACTATGGCTACACCTTC. It specifies CASSSQWGQNYGYTF. The full variable domain, with the rest looked up from reference TRBV5-5 and TRBJ1-2, is DAGVTQSPTHLIKTRGQQVTLRCSPISGHKSVSWYQQVLGQGPQFIFQYYEKEERGRGNFPDRFSARQFPNYSSELNVNALLLGDSALYLCASSSQWGQNYGYTFGSGTRLTVV.

The chain is built from TRBV21-1 and TRBJ2-2. TRBV21-1 has pseudogene status. There are 14 residues in the CDR3. CDR3 nucleotide sequence: TGTGCCAGCAGCTTAGGGACGAACACCGGGGAGCTGTTTTTT. This encodes CASSLGTNTGELFF.

The V and J genes are TRBV19 and TRBJ2-1, with a possible D match to TRBD2 (5 bases). The V end lost 3 bases, the J end lost 2 bases, and 11 bases lay between the germline ends. The length of the CDR3 is 15 residues. Germline V gene sequence: CDR1 LNHDA, CDR2 SQIVND (reference sequence). The CDR3 region is CASSILANPYNEQFF. The CDR3 bases are TGTGCCAGTAGTATTTTAGCGAATCCCTACAATGAGCAGTTCTTC.

The V gene is TRBV1, the J gene TRBJ2-3; the D call TRBD1 from the table was never checked on the DNA. TRBV1 is tagged as a pseudogene. The CDR3 spans 15 residues. In DNA form, the CDR3 reads TGCACCAGCAGCCAAGGGCAGGGCGGCACAGATACGCAGTATTTT. As protein: CTSSQGQGGTDTQYF.

This rearrangement joins TRBV6-5 to TRBJ1-6; D gene unclear. Germline-derived CDR1 and CDR2 are MNHEY and SVGAGI. The V and J ends lost 6 bases and 4 bases respectively, with 10 bases between them. CDR3 length: 14 amino acids. The DNA for the CDR3 is TGTGCCAGCAGGGGCAGCGGATATAATTCACCCCTCCACTTT. Protein: CASRGSGYNSPLHF.

The chain couples TRBV28 to TRBJ2-3, with 9 bases fitting TRBD1. The length of the CDR3 is 16 residues. V gave up 3 bases and J gave up 0 bases; unmatched junction bases: 4. Germline-derived CDR1 and CDR2 are MDHEN and SYDVKM. The chain's CDR3 is CASSLDRGPSTDTQYF. The CDR3 nucleotides read TGTGCCAGCAGTTTGGACAGGGGCCCTAGCACAGATACGCAGTATTTT.

The V gene is TRBV9, the J gene TRBJ2-3, with a weak D call TRBD1 (7 bases). The CDR3 is made up of 14 amino acids. The V and J ends lost 0 bases and 7 bases respectively, with 12 bases between them. From germline, CDR1 is SGDLS and CDR2 YYNGEE. CDR3 residues: CASSVGGDSYTQYF. DNA of the CDR3: TGTGCCAGCAGCGTAGGGGGGGACAGCTATACGCAGTATTTT.

The V gene is TRBV2, the J gene TRBJ1-1; D remains unclear. The CDR3 contains 11 residues. CDR1 SNHLY and CDR2 FYNNEI come from the germline V gene. The ends were cut back, 6 bases at V and 3 bases at J, with 5 bases in the middle. The CDR3 sequence is CASREDTEAFF. Written as DNA, the CDR3 is TGTGCCAGCAGGGAGGACACTGAAGCTTTCTTT.

This clone has a single count. This chain joins TRBV19 and TRBJ2-2, with 9 bases aligning to TRBD2. The CDR3 sequence is 15 residues long. Trimming took 5 bases from V and 3 from J; bases not matched to a gene: 4. In germline, CDR1 is LNHDA, CDR2 SQIVND (reference sequence). In DNA form, the CDR3 reads TGTGCCAGTAGTCGCCGCGGGGGGGACACCGGGGAGCTGTTTTTT. Its protein product is CASSRRGGDTGELFF.